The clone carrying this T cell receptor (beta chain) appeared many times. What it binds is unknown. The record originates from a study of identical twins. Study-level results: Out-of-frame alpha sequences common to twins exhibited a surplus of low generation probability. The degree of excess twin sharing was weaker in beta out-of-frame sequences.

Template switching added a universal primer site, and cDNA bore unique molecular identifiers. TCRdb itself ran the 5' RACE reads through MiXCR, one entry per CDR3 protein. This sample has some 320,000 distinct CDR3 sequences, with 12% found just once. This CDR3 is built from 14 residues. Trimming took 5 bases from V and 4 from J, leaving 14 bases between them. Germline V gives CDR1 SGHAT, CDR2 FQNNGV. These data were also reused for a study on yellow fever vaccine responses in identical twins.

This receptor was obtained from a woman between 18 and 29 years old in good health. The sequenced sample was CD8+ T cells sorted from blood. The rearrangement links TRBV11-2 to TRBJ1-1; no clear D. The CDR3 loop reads CASSPAGAGTEAFF. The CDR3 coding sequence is TGTGCCAGCAGCCCAGCGGGCGCGGGCACTGAAGCTTTCTTT.